Reported below is one TCR beta chain. Its antigen is currently unknown. CDR3 length: 13 residues. Germline V gene data show CDR1 as SNHLY and CDR2 as FYNNEI. Trimming cost V 10 bases and J 4 bases, with 17 bases left between them. This entry is derived from a study of post-analysis software for immune sequencing data. Study in general: Disease courses included relapsing-remitting, secondary progressive and progressive-relapsing multiple sclerosis. General observations from the study: Batch-mates among the samples co-clustered strongly by F measure. Patients used four to six TRBV segments, including TRBV5-6, TRBV5-1 and TRBV20-1, more often than controls. People with multiple sclerosis had a significantly lower normalized Chao1 diversity than controls did.

Libraries were made from TCR beta cDNA, and they carried unique molecular identifiers. Once about 0.9 to 11 million T cells were used, 400,000 to 550,000 cDNA molecules resulted. TCRdb processed the PCR reads anew with MiXCR; each CDR3 protein has one entry. Of approximately 360,000 distinct CDR3 sequences in the sample, less than 40% were seen once. The chain couples TRBV2 to TRBJ2-7, with a weak D call TRBD2 (5 bases). The sequenced sample consisted of blood. This sequence originates from a girl between 10 and 17 years old with multiple sclerosis. The CDR3 sequence is CATAGGRLYEQYF. As DNA, the CDR3 is TGTGCCACCGCTGGCGGGCGCTTGTACGAGCAGTACTTC.